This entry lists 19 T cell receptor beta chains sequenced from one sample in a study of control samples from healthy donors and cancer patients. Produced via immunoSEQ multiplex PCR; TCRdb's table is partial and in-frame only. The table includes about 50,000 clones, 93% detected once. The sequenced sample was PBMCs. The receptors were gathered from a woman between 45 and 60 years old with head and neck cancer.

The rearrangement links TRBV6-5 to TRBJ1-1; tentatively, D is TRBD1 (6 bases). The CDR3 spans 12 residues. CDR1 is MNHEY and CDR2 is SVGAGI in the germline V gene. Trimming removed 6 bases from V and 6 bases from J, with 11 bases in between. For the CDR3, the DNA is TGTGCCAGCAGACAGGGACTCGCTGAAGCTTTCTTT. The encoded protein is CASRQGLAEAFF.

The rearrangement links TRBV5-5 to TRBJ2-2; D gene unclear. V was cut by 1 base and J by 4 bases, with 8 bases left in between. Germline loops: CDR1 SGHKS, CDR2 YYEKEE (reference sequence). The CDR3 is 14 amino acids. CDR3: CASSLSTPTGELFF. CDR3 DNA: TGTGCCAGCAGCTTGTCTACACCCACCGGGGAGCTGTTTTTT. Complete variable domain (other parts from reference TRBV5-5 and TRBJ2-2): DAGVTQSPTHLIKTRGQQVTLRCSPISGHKSVSWYQQVLGQGPQFIFQYYEKEERGRGNFPDRFSARQFPNYSSELNVNALLLGDSALYLCASSLSTPTGELFFGEGSRLTVL.

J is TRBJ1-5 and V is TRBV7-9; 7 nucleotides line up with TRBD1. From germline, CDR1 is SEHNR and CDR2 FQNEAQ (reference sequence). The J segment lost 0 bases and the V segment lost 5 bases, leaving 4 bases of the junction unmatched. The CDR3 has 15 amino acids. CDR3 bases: TGTGCCAGCAGCACGACAGGGAGTAGCAATCAGCCCCAGCATTTT. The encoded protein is CASSTTGSSNQPQHF.

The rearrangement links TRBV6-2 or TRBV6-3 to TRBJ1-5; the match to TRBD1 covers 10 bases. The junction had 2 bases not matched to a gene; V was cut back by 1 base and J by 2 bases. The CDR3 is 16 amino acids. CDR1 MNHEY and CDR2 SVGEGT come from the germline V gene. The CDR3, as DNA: TGTGCCAGCAGTTACTTTGGACAGGGGGGCAATCAGCCCCAGCATTTT. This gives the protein CASSYFGQGGNQPQHF.

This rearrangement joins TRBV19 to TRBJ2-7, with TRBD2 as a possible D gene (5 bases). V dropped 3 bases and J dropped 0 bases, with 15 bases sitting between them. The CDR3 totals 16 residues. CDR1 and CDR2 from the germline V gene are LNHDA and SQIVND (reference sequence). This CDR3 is CASSMIGSESSYEQYF. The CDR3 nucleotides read TGTGCCAGTAGTATGATTGGTAGCGAGAGCTCCTACGAGCAGTACTTC.

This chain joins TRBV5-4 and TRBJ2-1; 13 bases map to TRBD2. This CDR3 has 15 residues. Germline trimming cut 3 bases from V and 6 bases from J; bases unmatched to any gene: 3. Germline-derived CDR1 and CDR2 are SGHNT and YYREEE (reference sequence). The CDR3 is CASSYRLAGGNEQFF. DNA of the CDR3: TGTGCCAGCAGCTATCGACTAGCGGGGGGCAATGAGCAGTTCTTC. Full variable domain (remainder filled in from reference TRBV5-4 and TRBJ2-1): ETGVTQSPTHLIKTRGQQVTLRCSSQSGHNTVSWYQQALGQGPQFIFQYYREEENGRGNFPPRFSGLQFPNYSSELNVNALELDDSALYLCASSYRLAGGNEQFFGPGTRLTVL.

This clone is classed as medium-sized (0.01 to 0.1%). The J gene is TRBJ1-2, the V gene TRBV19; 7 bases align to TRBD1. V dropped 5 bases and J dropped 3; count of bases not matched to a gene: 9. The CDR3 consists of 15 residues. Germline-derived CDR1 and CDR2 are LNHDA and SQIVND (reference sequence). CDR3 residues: CASSFSGGTDYGYTF. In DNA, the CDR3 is TGTGCCAGTAGTTTTTCAGGGGGAACGGACTATGGCTACACCTTC.

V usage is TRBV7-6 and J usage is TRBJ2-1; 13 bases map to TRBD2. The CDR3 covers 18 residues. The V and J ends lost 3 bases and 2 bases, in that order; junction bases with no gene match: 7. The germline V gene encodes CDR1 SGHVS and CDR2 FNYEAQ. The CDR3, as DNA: TGTGCCAGCAGCTTCCGTCCCGGGACTAGCGGGGCCTACAATGAGCAGTTCTTC. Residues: CASSFRPGTSGAYNEQFF. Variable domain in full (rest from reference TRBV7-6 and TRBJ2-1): GAGVSQSPRYKVTKRGQDVALRCDPISGHVSLYWYRQALGQGPEFLTYFNYEAQQDKSGLPNDRFSAERPEGSISTLTIQRTEQRDSAMYRCASSFRPGTSGAYNEQFFGPGTRLTVL.

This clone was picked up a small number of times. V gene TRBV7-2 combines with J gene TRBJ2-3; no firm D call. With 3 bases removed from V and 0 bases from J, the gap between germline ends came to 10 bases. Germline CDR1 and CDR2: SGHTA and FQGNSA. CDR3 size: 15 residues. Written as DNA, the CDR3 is TGTGCCAGCAGCTTCTCCGGCCCTAGCACAGATACGCAGTATTTT. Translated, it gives CASSFSGPSTDTQYF.

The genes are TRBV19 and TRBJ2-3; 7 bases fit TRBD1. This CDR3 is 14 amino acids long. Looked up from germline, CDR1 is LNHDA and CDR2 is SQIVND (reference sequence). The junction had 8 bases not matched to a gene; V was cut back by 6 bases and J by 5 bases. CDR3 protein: CASSDREGLDTQYF. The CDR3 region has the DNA TGTGCCAGTAGCGACAGGGAAGGTCTAGATACGCAGTATTTT.

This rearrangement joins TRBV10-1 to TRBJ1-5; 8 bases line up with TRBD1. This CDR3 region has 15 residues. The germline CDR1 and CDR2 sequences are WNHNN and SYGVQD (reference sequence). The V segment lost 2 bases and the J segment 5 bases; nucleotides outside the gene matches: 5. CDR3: CASSEDRGRDQPQHF. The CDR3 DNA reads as TGCGCCAGCAGTGAGGACAGGGGAAGGGATCAGCCCCAGCATTTT.

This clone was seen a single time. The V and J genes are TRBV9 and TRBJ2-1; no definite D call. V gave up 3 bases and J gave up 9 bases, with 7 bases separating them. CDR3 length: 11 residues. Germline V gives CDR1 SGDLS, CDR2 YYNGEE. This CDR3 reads CASSGYGEQFF. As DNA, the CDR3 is TGTGCCAGCAGCGGCTACGGTGAGCAGTTCTTC.

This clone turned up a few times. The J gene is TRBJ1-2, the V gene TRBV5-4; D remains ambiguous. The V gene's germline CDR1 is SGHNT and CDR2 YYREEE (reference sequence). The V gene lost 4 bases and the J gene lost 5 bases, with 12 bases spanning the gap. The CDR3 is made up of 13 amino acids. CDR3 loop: CASSGDLGYGYTF. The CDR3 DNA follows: TGTGCCAGCAGCGGAGACTTGGGGTATGGCTACACCTTC. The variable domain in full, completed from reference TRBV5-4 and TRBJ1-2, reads ETGVTQSPTHLIKTRGQQVTLRCSSQSGHNTVSWYQQALGQGPQFIFQYYREEENGRGNFPPRFSGLQFPNYSSELNVNALELDDSALYLCASSGDLGYGYTFGSGTRLTVV.

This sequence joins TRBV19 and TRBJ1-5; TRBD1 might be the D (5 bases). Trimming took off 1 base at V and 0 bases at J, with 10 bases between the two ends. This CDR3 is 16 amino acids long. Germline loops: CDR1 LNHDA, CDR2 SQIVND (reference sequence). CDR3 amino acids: CASSIGGTISNQPQHF. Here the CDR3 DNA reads TGTGCCAGTAGTATAGGGGGGACGATTAGCAATCAGCCCCAGCATTTT.

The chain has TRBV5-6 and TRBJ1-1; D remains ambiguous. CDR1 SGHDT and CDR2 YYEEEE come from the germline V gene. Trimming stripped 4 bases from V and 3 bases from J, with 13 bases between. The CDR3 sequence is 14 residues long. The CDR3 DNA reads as TGTGCCAGCAGCCCACCATTCCACGACACTGAAGCTTTCTTT. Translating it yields CASSPPFHDTEAFF. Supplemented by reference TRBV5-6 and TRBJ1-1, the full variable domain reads DAGVTQSPTHLIKTRGQQVTLRCSPKSGHDTVSWYQQALGQGPQFIFQYYEEEERQRGNFPDRFSGHQFPNYSSELNVNALLLGDSALYLCASSPPFHDTEAFFGQGTRLTVV.

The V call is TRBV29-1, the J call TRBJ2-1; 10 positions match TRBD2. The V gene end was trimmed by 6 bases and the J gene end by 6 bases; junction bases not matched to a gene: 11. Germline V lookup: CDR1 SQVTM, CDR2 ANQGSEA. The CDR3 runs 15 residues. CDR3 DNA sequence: TGCAGCGTAGTAGCGGGAGGAGGGTACGCCAATGAGCAGTTCTTC. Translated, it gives CSVVAGGGYANEQFF.

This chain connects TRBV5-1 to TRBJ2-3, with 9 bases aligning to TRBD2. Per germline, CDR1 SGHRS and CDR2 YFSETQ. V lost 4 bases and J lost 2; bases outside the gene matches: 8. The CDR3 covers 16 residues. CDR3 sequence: CASSGRLAGLTDTQYF. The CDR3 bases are TGCGCCAGCAGCGGAAGGCTAGCGGGGCTCACAGATACGCAGTATTTT.

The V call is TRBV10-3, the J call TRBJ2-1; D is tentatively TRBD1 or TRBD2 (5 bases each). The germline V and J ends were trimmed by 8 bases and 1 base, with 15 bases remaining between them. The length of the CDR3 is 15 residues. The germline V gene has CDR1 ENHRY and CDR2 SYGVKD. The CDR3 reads CAIQGSGGSYNEQFF. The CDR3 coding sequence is TGTGCCATCCAGGGTAGTGGAGGATCCTACAATGAGCAGTTCTTC.

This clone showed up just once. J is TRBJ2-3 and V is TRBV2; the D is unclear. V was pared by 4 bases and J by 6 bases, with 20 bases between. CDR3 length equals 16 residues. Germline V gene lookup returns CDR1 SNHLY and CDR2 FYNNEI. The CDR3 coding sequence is TGTGCCAGCAGTGTCGGCGGACCCTTCGTTGGGGATACGCAGTATTTT. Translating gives CASSVGGPFVGDTQYF.